Following are 2 T cell receptor beta chains from one sample sequenced in a study of cytomegalovirus exposure and HLA in healthy donors. The primer mix had 60 Vbeta and 13 Jbeta primers. The data were produced by immunoSEQ multiplex PCR, yet TCRdb's version contains in-frame clones alone and is incomplete. The top ten clones hold 11% of a sample with 150,000 or so clones, 60% to 80% of them seen once. Sequenced material: PBMCs. Receptors originate from a man younger than 35 in good health and CMV-seropositive.

The table lists this clone with a few counts. The chain employs TRBV6-5 and TRBJ2-7; 9 bases match TRBD1. The length of the CDR3 is 15 residues. Trimming at V came to 6 bases and at J to 2 bases, leaving 8 bases not matched to a gene. Germline CDR1 MNHEY, CDR2 SVGAGI. CDR3 DNA sequence: TGTGCCAGCAGACGGACAGGGGTCAGTACCTACGAGCAGTACTTC. Translating gives CASRRTGVSTYEQYF.

This sequence joins TRBV28 and TRBJ2-5, with 14 bases lining up with TRBD2. Germline CDR1 MDHEN, CDR2 SYDVKM. The CDR3 extends over 17 amino acids. V was clipped by 6 bases and J by 5 bases; unmatched bases: 11. The CDR3 bases are TGTGCCAGCAGCTGGACTAGCGGGAGGCTGGATGGGGAGACCCAGTACTTC. It translates to CASSWTSGRLDGETQYF. Using reference TRBV28 and TRBJ2-5 for the parts outside the CDR3, the full variable domain is DVKVTQSSRYLVKRTGEKVFLECVQDMDHENMFWYRQDPGLGLRLIYFSYDVKMKEKGDIPEGYSVSREKKERFSLILESASTNQTSMYLCASSWTSGRLDGETQYFGPGTRLLVL.